This passage covers 32 T cell receptor beta chains from one sample sequenced in a study of shared clonotypes between healthy human individuals. TCRdb's table, derived via immunoSEQ multiplex PCR, lists solely in-frame clones and lacks some. The sample gives more than 1 million clones, about 84% of which show up once; 0.5% to 0.6% is in the top ten. The sequenced material came from memory CD4+ T cells from PBMCs. Subset meaning: CD45RA-negative fraction. Receptor source: a man aged 18-30 years in good health. Some clones in this sample may be carry-over from other donors' samples.

This clone is a singleton in its sample. This rearrangement joins TRBV4-1 to TRBJ1-1; 7 bases are shared with TRBD1. Germline V CDR1 and CDR2: MGHRA, YSYEKL. This CDR3 spans 16 amino acids. Trimming took 3 bases from V and 5 from J; bases not matched to a gene: 12. In DNA, the CDR3 is TGCGCCAGCAGCCAGGGCACAGGGGCTCGGGATACTGAAGCTTTCTTT. Translating gives CASSQGTGARDTEAFF.

The count of this clone is one. CDR3 residues: CASSPGQADTQYF. CDR3 nucleotide sequence: TGTGCCAGCTCACCGGGGCAGGCAGATACGCAGTATTTT. The V gene is TRBV18, the J gene TRBJ2-3; D is possibly TRBD1 (5 bases). Trimming removed 3 bases from V and 4 bases from J, with 8 bases in between. CDR1 and CDR2 (germline): KGHSH, LQKENI. The CDR3 loop spans 13 amino acids.

The chain recombines TRBV6-5 with TRBJ1-1; D is ambiguous. V was trimmed by 6 bases and J by 1 base, leaving 9 bases between them. The CDR3 spans 13 residues. Germline V CDR1 and CDR2: MNHEY, SVGAGI. Here the CDR3 DNA reads TGTGCCAGCAGGCTGACATGGAACACTGAAGCTTTCTTT. This gives the protein CASRLTWNTEAFF.

J is TRBJ2-7 and V is TRBV7-2; the match to TRBD2 covers 7 bases. The CDR3 is made up of 15 amino acids. CDR1 is SGHTA and CDR2 is FQGNSA in the germline V gene. The trim removed 4 bases at V and 4 bases at J, leaving 10 bases unmatched. CDR3 sequence: CASSSLWGGGYEQYF. The CDR3 region has the DNA TGTGCCAGCAGCTCCCTATGGGGCGGGGGTTACGAGCAGTACTTC.

This chain joins TRBV5-4 and TRBJ2-1; TRBD2 is a possible D gene (6 bases). V lost 0 bases, J lost 3 bases, and 13 bases lay in between. CDR1 SGHNT and CDR2 YYREEE come from the germline V gene (reference sequence). The CDR3 loop spans 16 amino acids. Here the CDR3 reads CASSLGSGLFYNEQFF. CDR3 DNA sequence: TGTGCCAGCAGCTTGGGGAGCGGGCTTTTCTACAATGAGCAGTTCTTC.

The V gene is TRBV28, the J gene TRBJ1-5; D is uncertain. CDR3 length equals 19 residues. Trimming pared 6 bases from V and 0 bases from J, leaving 24 bases between. Germline V gene lookup returns CDR1 MDHEN and CDR2 SYDVKM. The DNA for the CDR3 is TGTGCCAGCAGCCAATACGACTCCAGACGGCAATATAGCAATCAGCCCCAGCATTTT. Translated, it gives CASSQYDSRRQYSNQPQHF.

The gene calls are TRBV30 and TRBJ1-1; possible D gene TRBD1, 5 bases. Germline-derived CDR1 and CDR2 are GTSNPN and SVGIG (reference sequence). The length of the CDR3 is 13 residues. Deletions cut 1 base from V and 8 bases from J, with 14 bases between. The CDR3 DNA reads TGTGCCTGGAGTGGGGACGGGGGGACCGAAGCTTTCTTT. Translation gives CAWSGDGGTEAFF.

The V call is TRBV30, the J call TRBJ1-5, with 7 bases fitting TRBD1. The CDR3 consists of 14 residues. V lost 8 bases and J lost 6; bases outside the gene matches: 13. In germline, CDR1 is GTSNPN, CDR2 SVGIG (reference sequence). CDR3 in DNA: TGTGCCCCGCCGGGACAGCTTGGCTGTCAGCCCCAGCATTTT. Protein sequence: CAPPGQLGCQPQHF. Filled out from reference TRBV30 and TRBJ1-5, the complete variable domain reads SQTIHQWPATLVQPVGSPLSLECTVEGTSNPNLYWYRQAAGRGLQLLFYSVGIGQISSEVPQNLSASRPQDRQFILSSKKLLLSDSGFYLCAPPGQLGCQPQHFGDGTRLSIL.

This sequence joins TRBV9 and TRBJ2-2, with D maybe TRBD2 (5 bases). The CDR3 spans 16 residues. Deletions cut 0 bases from V and 4 bases from J, with 13 bases between. Germline lookup yields CDR1 SGDLS and CDR2 YYNGEE. In nucleotides, the CDR3 is TGTGCCAGCAGCGTAGCCCTAGCTTGGGCCACCGGGGAGCTGTTTTTT. This translates into CASSVALAWATGELFF.

This rearrangement joins TRBV19 to TRBJ1-2, with TRBD1 identical over 9 bases. After removal of 4 bases from V and 8 bases from J, the junction contained 8 bases not matched to a gene. The V gene's germline CDR1 is LNHDA and CDR2 SQIVND (reference sequence). The CDR3 sequence is 14 residues long. The CDR3 coding sequence is TGTGCCAGTAGTAAGCGGGGGACAGGGTACGGCTACACCTTC. Protein product: CASSKRGTGYGYTF.

J is TRBJ1-4 and V is TRBV7-2; a weak D match, TRBD1 (6 bases). V lost 3 bases, J lost 7 bases, and 15 bases lay in between. The CDR3 covers 15 residues. Germline CDR1 reads SGHTA; CDR2 reads FQGNSA. The CDR3 DNA reads TGTGCCAGCAGCTTTGAGGGCAGGGGCGGTGAAAAACTGTTTTTT. This encodes CASSFEGRGGEKLFF.

This clone was recorded only once. The chain combines TRBV9 with TRBJ2-1; 7 bases are a match to TRBD2. The V gene's germline CDR1 is SGDLS and CDR2 YYNGEE. V shed 2 bases and J 5 bases; nucleotides not matched to a gene: 4. This CDR3 contains 14 residues. This chain's CDR3 is CASSVRGKDNEQFF. The CDR3 region has the DNA TGTGCCAGCAGCGTGCGGGGGAAGGACAATGAGCAGTTCTTC. Using reference TRBV9 and TRBJ2-1 for the parts outside the CDR3, the full variable domain is DSGVTQTPKHLITATGQRVTLRCSPRSGDLSVYWYQQSLDQGLQFLIQYYNGEERAKGNILERFSAQQFPDLHSELNLSSLELGDSALYFCASSVRGKDNEQFFGPGTRLTVL.

In its sample, this clone was seen a few times. This chain joins TRBV9 and TRBJ2-1; TRBD2 agrees at 10 bases. This CDR3 is 17 amino acids long. Germline CDR1 and CDR2: SGDLS and YYNGEE. Trimming at V came to 4 bases and at J to 4 bases, leaving 11 bases not matched to a gene. CDR3 nucleotides: TGTGCCAGCAGCCTTTCCGTTAGCGGGAGGACTTACAATGAGCAGTTCTTC. Protein: CASSLSVSGRTYNEQFF. The full variable domain, with the rest looked up from reference TRBV9 and TRBJ2-1, is DSGVTQTPKHLITATGQRVTLRCSPRSGDLSVYWYQQSLDQGLQFLIQYYNGEERAKGNILERFSAQQFPDLHSELNLSSLELGDSALYFCASSLSVSGRTYNEQFFGPGTRLTVL.

Details on this clone: This sequence may be a read error, since a much larger clone differs from it by one base. The same CDR3 is also encoded by other DNA sequences in this sample. The chain uses TRBV7-3 and TRBJ2-1, with D hard to call. The V end was cut by 3 bases, the J end by 4 bases, with 4 bases between. The CDR3 loop spans 12 amino acids. The germline CDR1 and CDR2 sequences are SGHTA and FQGTGA. The CDR3 nucleotides are TGTGCCAGCAGCTTGGGTTACAATGAGCAGTTCTTC. Translating gives CASSLGYNEQFF.

This clone has a handful of counts. V and J are TRBV7-9 and TRBJ1-4; D remains unclear. The CDR3 covers 16 residues. The germline V gene encodes CDR1 SEHNR and CDR2 FQNEAQ (reference sequence). V was clipped by 2 bases and J by 3 bases, with 13 bases between them. The DNA for the CDR3 is TGTGCCAGCAGCTTAACACATACTGGGGCTAATGAAAAACTGTTTTTT. This gives the protein CASSLTHTGANEKLFF.

This clone was observed a single time. The chain employs TRBV7-2 and TRBJ2-1, with D unclear. The germline V gene encodes CDR1 SGHTA and CDR2 FQGNSA. Deletions cut 0 bases from V and 3 bases from J, with 6 bases between. This CDR3 comprises 14 residues. The CDR3 DNA sequence: TGTGCCAGCAGCTTAGCCTCAGACTACAATGAGCAGTTCTTC. Translating gives CASSLASDYNEQFF.

This clone showed up just once. V and J are TRBV2 and TRBJ1-3; D is uncertain. Germline V lookup: CDR1 SNHLY, CDR2 FYNNEI. V dropped 4 bases and J dropped 0 bases, with 10 bases sitting between them. The CDR3 sequence is 15 residues long. CDR3 sequence reads: CASSGGGSSGNTIYF. The CDR3 coding sequence is TGTGCCAGCAGTGGTGGCGGGAGCTCTGGAAACACCATATATTTT.

The rearrangement links TRBV7-9 to TRBJ2-3; 11 bases align to TRBD2. Germline trimming cut 3 bases from V and 4 bases from J; bases unmatched to any gene: 9. Germline CDR1 is SEHNR and CDR2 is FQNEAQ (reference sequence). The CDR3 sequence is 17 residues long. CDR3 in amino acids: CASSFPTSGSMADTQYF. The CDR3 bases are TGTGCCAGCAGCTTCCCTACTAGCGGGAGTATGGCAGATACGCAGTATTTT.

This clone showed up many times. The chain links TRBV7-9 to TRBJ1-5, with no clear D. Germline lookup yields CDR1 SEHNR and CDR2 FQNEAQ (reference sequence). Trimming stripped 4 bases from V and 5 bases from J, with 6 bases between. This CDR3 region has 12 residues. CDR3 residues: CASSWLDQPQHF. CDR3 DNA sequence: TGTGCCAGCAGCTGGTTAGATCAGCCCCAGCATTTT.

The V and J genes are TRBV6-5 and TRBJ2-5; 11 nucleotides match TRBD1. The CDR3 consists of 15 residues. V was clipped by 4 bases and J by 5 bases; unmatched bases: 6. The V gene's germline CDR1 is MNHEY and CDR2 SVGAGI. The CDR3 DNA is TGTGCCAGCAGTTCGGACAGGGGGCCGAGGGAGACCCAGTACTTC. Translated, it gives CASSSDRGPRETQYF.

This clone showed up just a few times. This chain links TRBV10-3 with TRBJ1-1; D is undetermined. CDR3 length: 14 residues. The germline V and J ends were trimmed by 6 bases and 1 base, with 12 bases remaining between them. Germline CDR1 ENHRY, CDR2 SYGVKD. DNA for the CDR3: TGTGCCATCAGCTTGGACGGAAAGAACACTGAAGCTTTCTTT. Its translation is CAISLDGKNTEAFF.

The genes are TRBV6-4 and TRBJ1-2, with 9 bases fitting TRBD1. This CDR3 region has 14 residues. V trimming: 3 bases; J trimming: 3 bases; junction bases outside the gene matches: 2. From germline, CDR1 is MRHNA and CDR2 SNTAGT. CDR3 loop: CASSEGTGHYGYTF. As DNA, the CDR3 is TGTGCCAGCAGTGAAGGGACAGGGCACTATGGCTACACCTTC.

This clone was seen a few times. The chain carries TRBV10-3 and TRBJ1-1; D uncertain. CDR3 length equals 14 residues. The germline gives CDR1 ENHRY, CDR2 SYGVKD. Deletions cut 0 bases from V and 1 base from J, with 6 bases between. CDR3 region: CAISESAENTEAFF. The CDR3 DNA is TGTGCCATCAGTGAGTCGGCCGAGAACACTGAAGCTTTCTTT.

In this sample, this clone turned up many times. This rearrangement joins TRBV7-6 to TRBJ2-1; 8 bases are a match to TRBD1. This CDR3 has 15 amino acids. Per the germline V gene, CDR1 is SGHVS and CDR2 is FNYEAQ. The junction had 8 bases not matched to a gene; V was cut back by 4 bases and J by 6 bases. The CDR3 region is CASSSGQGHSNEQFF. The DNA for the CDR3 is TGTGCCAGCAGCTCAGGACAGGGTCATAGCAATGAGCAGTTCTTC. The full variable domain, with the rest looked up from reference TRBV7-6 and TRBJ2-1, is GAGVSQSPRYKVTKRGQDVALRCDPISGHVSLYWYRQALGQGPEFLTYFNYEAQQDKSGLPNDRFSAERPEGSISTLTIQRTEQRDSAMYRCASSSGQGHSNEQFFGPGTRLTVL.

V is TRBV29-1 and J is TRBJ1-1; 8 positions agree with TRBD1. The V and J ends lost 5 bases and 5 bases, in that order; junction bases with no gene match: 7. CDR3 length: 13 residues. The germline gives CDR1 SQVTM, CDR2 ANQGSEA. In nucleotides, the CDR3 is TGCAGCGTTCTCGGGACAGGTTATACTGAAGCTTTCTTT. Translation gives CSVLGTGYTEAFF.

The chain carries TRBV5-4 and TRBJ2-2; TRBD2 matches 9 bases. The CDR3 runs to 17 residues. The V and J ends lost 0 bases and 0 bases, in that order; junction bases with no gene match: 3. Germline lookup yields CDR1 SGHNT and CDR2 YYREEE (reference sequence). CDR3 protein: CASSLVSSGTNTGELFF. CDR3 coding DNA: TGTGCCAGCAGCTTGGTGTCTAGCGGGACGAACACCGGGGAGCTGTTTTTT. Variable domain in full (rest from reference TRBV5-4 and TRBJ2-2): ETGVTQSPTHLIKTRGQQVTLRCSSQSGHNTVSWYQQALGQGPQFIFQYYREEENGRGNFPPRFSGLQFPNYSSELNVNALELDDSALYLCASSLVSSGTNTGELFFGEGSRLTVL.

J is TRBJ1-2 and V is TRBV7-6; D call uncertain. The CDR3 is 13 residues long. The ends were cut back, 1 base at V and 7 bases at J, with 10 bases in the middle. Germline V gene data show CDR1 as SGHVS and CDR2 as FNYEAQ. CDR3 loop: CASSLVLAAGYTF. The CDR3 nucleotides are TGTGCCAGCAGCTTAGTGTTGGCTGCTGGCTACACCTTC.

J is TRBJ1-4 and V is TRBV27, with no clear D. The V and J ends lost 4 bases and 1 base respectively, with 7 bases between them. Germline V CDR1 and CDR2: MNHEY, SMNVEV (reference sequence). CDR3 length: 14 residues. The CDR3 spells CASSSVLTNEKLFF. The DNA for the CDR3 is TGTGCCAGCAGTTCCGTCCTAACTAATGAAAAACTGTTTTTT.

On this clone itself: Other nucleotide sequences from this sample produce the same CDR3. The CDR3 region has the DNA TGTGCCAGCAGTTTAGTCCTTTACGAGCAGTACTTC. It is translated as CASSLVLYEQYF. J is TRBJ2-7 and V is TRBV28, with D hard to call. The germline gives CDR1 MDHEN, CDR2 SYDVKM. V shed 2 bases and J shed 4 bases, with 6 bases lying between them. The CDR3 loop spans 12 amino acids.

The table lists this clone with a count of one. The chain is built from TRBV6-5 and TRBJ1-1; TRBD1 matches 8 bases. CDR3 size: 15 residues. With 6 bases clipped from V and 1 base from J, the junction kept 7 bases outside the gene matches. Germline CDR1 is MNHEY and CDR2 is SVGAGI. The CDR3 here is CASSRTGSANTEAFF. In nucleotides, the CDR3 is TGTGCCAGCAGCCGGACAGGGAGCGCGAACACTGAAGCTTTCTTT.

The V and J genes are TRBV30 and TRBJ1-5, with unresolved D. V lost 0 bases and J 1 base, leaving 10 bases between the germline ends. The CDR3 is 15 residues long. From germline, CDR1 is GTSNPN and CDR2 SVGIG (reference sequence). CDR3 region: CAWSVRRGSNQPQHF. CDR3 DNA: TGTGCCTGGAGTGTACGGCGAGGCAGCAATCAGCCCCAGCATTTT. The complete variable domain, with remaining parts taken from reference TRBV30 and TRBJ1-5, reads SQTIHQWPATLVQPVGSPLSLECTVEGTSNPNLYWYRQAAGRGLQLLFYSVGIGQISSEVPQNLSASRPQDRQFILSSKKLLLSDSGFYLCAWSVRRGSNQPQHFGDGTRLSIL.

The chain couples TRBV7-9 to TRBJ2-2, with D perhaps assigned TRBD1 or TRBD2 (6 bases each). Germline CDR1 is SEHNR and CDR2 is FQNEAQ (reference sequence). The CDR3 is made up of 15 amino acids. The germline V and J ends were trimmed by 3 bases and 6 bases, with 14 bases remaining between them. The CDR3 loop is CASSLGGGGSGELFF. The DNA of the CDR3 is TGTGCCAGCAGCTTGGGGGGCGGAGGCTCCGGGGAGCTGTTTTTT.